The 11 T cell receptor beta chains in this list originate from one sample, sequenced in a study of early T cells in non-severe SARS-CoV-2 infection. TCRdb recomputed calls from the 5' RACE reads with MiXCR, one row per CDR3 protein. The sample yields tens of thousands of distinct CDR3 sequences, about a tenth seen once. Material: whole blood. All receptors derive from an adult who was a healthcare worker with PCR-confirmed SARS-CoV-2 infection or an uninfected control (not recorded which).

The CDR3 nucleotides read TGTGCCAGCAGTGAACTGGGACAGCAAACCTCTGGGGCCAACGTCCTGACTTTC. Translating it yields CASSELGQQTSGANVLTF. This chain connects TRBV25-1 to TRBJ2-6; TRBD1 matches 7 bases. The germline gives CDR1 MGHDK, CDR2 SYGVNS. Trimming cost V 2 bases and J 0 bases; bases outside gene matches: 7. The CDR3 spans 18 residues.

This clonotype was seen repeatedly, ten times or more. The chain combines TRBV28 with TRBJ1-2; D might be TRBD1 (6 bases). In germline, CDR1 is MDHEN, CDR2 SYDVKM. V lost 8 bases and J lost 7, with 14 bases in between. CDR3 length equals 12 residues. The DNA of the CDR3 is TGTGCCAGCCAGGGAGGGGGAGGTGGCTACACCTTC. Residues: CASQGGGGGYTF.

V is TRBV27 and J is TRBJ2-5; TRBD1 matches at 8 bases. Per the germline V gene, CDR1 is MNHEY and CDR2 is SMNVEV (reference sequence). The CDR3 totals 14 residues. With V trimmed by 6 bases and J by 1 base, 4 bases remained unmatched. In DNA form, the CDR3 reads TGTGCCAGCAGAAAGACAGGGGTCCAAGAGACCCAGTACTTC. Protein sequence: CASRKTGVQETQYF.

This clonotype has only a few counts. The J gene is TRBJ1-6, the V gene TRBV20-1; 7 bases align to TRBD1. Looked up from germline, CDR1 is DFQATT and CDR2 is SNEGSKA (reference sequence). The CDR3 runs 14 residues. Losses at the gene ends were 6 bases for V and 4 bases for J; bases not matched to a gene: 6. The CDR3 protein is CSAQGGNYNSPLHF. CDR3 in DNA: TGCAGTGCCCAAGGGGGCAATTATAATTCACCCCTCCACTTT.

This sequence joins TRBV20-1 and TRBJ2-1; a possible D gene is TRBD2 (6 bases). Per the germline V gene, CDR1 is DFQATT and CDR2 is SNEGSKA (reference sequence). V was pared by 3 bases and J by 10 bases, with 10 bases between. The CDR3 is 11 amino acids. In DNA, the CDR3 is TGCAGTGCTAGGGGAGGAGCAGAGCAGTTCTTC. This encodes CSARGGAEQFF.

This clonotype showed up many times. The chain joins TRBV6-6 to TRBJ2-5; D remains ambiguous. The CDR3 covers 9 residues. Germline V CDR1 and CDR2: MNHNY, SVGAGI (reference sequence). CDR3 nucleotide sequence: TGTGCAGGAACGAAGACCCAGTACTTC. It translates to CAGTKTQYF.

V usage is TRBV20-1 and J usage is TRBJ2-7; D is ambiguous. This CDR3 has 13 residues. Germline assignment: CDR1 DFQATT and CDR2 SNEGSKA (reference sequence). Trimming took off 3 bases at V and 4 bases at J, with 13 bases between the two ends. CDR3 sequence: CSASSTDPYEQYF. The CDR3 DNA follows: TGCAGTGCTAGTAGCACTGACCCATACGAGCAGTACTTC.

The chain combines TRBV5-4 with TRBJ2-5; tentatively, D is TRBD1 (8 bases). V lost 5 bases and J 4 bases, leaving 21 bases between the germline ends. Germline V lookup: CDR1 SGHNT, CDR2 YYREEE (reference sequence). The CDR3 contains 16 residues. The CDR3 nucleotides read TGTGCCAGCAGACAGGGAGGGGGGACAGGCGGAGAGACCCAGTACTTC. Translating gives CASRQGGGTGGETQYF.

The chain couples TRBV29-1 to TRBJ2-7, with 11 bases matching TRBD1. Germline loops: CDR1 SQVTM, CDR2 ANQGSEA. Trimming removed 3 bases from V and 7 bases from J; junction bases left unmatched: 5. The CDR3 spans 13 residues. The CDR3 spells CSVDGTGGREQYF. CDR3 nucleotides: TGCAGCGTTGACGGGACAGGGGGTCGGGAGCAGTACTTC.

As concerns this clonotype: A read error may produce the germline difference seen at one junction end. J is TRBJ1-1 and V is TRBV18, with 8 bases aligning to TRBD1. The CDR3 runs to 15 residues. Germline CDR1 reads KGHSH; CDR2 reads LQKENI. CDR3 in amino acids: CASSATTGVNTEVFF. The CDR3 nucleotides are TGTGCCAGCTCAGCCACGACAGGGGTGAACACTGAAGTTTTCTTT.

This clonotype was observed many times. Here the CDR3 DNA reads TGTGCCAGCTCACCACCGGGGGAGACAGGGGGGAAAAACATTCAGTACTTC. Translation: CASSPPGETGGKNIQYF. The rearrangement uses TRBV18 and TRBJ2-4, with 9 bases aligning to TRBD1. Germline CDR1 KGHSH, CDR2 LQKENI. CDR3 length equals 17 residues. V shed 0 bases, J shed 4 bases, and the junction held 7 bases outside the gene matches.